These T cell receptor beta chains were read from a single sample in a study of cytomegalovirus exposure and HLA in healthy donors. Repertoires were generated with immunoSEQ multiplex PCR, while TCRdb's copy carries only in-frame clones and drops some. This table has roughly 200,000 clones, around nine tenths appearing once. What was sequenced was PBMCs. These receptors were obtained from a man aged 25-45 years in good health and CMV-seropositive. CDR3s include the opening cysteine and the closing phenylalanine or tryptophan. Fields, in order: CDR3 DNA, CDR3 protein, clone size, V gene, J gene, D gene. A D gene is named only where the DNA matches it firmly. Some rows have no size entry. The others give once, few or many, or a class for an expanded clone.

TGCGCCAGCAGCTTGGTTCTTTCCCGGTCTTCCTACGAGCAGTACTTC	CASSLVLSRSSYEQYF	.	TRBV5-1	TRBJ2-7	.
TGTGCCAGCAGCGTAGAGGGCAGCGGGAGTTACGAGCAGTACTTC	CASSVEGSGSYEQYF	.	TRBV9	TRBJ2-7	TRBD2
TGCGCCAGCAGCCAAGGGCGACAGGGTATGTCTGGAAACACCATATATTTT	CASSQGRQGMSGNTIYF	.	TRBV4-1	TRBJ1-3	TRBD1
TGTGCCAGCAGTTACTCGAGGAGGGACCAGCCCCAGCATTTT	CASSYSRRDQPQHF	.	TRBV6-5	TRBJ1-5	.
TGTGCCAGCAGCTTATCAAAGGGGACAGGGGGTACAGATACGCAGTATTTT	CASSLSKGTGGTDTQYF	.	TRBV7-3	TRBJ2-3	TRBD1
TGTGCCAGCAGCTTATGGTTAGCGGGGGGTAACACAGATACGCAGTATTTT	CASSLWLAGGNTDTQYF	.	TRBV7-2	TRBJ2-3	TRBD2
TGTGCCAGCAGCGTTGGGGTATTCTACGAGCAGTACTTC	CASSVGVFYEQYF	.	TRBV9	TRBJ2-7	.
TGTGCCAGCAGTCCGGGACAGGATAACAATGAGCAGTTCTTC	CASSPGQDNNEQFF	few	TRBV6-4	TRBJ2-1	TRBD1
TGTGCCAGCAGTGAAAGCGGGAGGAGAGCGTATGAGCAGTTCTTC	CASSESGRRAYEQFF	.	TRBV2	TRBJ2-1	TRBD2
TGTGCCAGCAACACAGGGGGCGAGTCCTACGAGCAGTACTTC	CASNTGGESYEQYF	.	TRBV28	TRBJ2-7	TRBD1
TGTGCCAGCAGCGCGGACTACTCCTCGGAGCAGTACTTC	CASSADYSSEQYF	.	TRBV9	TRBJ2-7	.
TGTGCCAGTAGCCGGACGGCGCAATATGGCTACACCTTC	CASSRTAQYGYTF	once	TRBV19	TRBJ1-2	.
TGTGCCACCAGCAGGACAGGGGTTTACAATGAGCAGTTCTTC	CATSRTGVYNEQFF	.	TRBV15	TRBJ2-1	TRBD1
TGTGCCAGCTCACGTGTGGGGAACTCCTACGAGCAGTACTTC	CASSRVGNSYEQYF	.	TRBV18	TRBJ2-7	.
TGTGCCACCAGCAGTACCGGGACAGGGGTTTCACCCCTCCACTTT	CATSSTGTGVSPLHF	.	TRBV15	TRBJ1-6	TRBD1
TGTGCCAGCAGTTTAGGAGGACATTTAAGGGGCTATGGCTACACCTTC	CASSLGGHLRGYGYTF	.	TRBV27	TRBJ1-2	.
TGCGCCAGCAGCGAAGGGGCTGCGGATCAGCCCCAGCATTTT	CASSEGAADQPQHF	.	TRBV5-1	TRBJ1-5	.
TGTGCCAGCAGAGCAGGCCAAGGGGCTTACTATGGCTACACCTTC	CASRAGQGAYYGYTF	.	TRBV6-5	TRBJ1-2	.
TGTGCCAGTGGCCCGGACGGGGGTGAGCAGTTCTTC	CASGPDGGEQFF	.	TRBV7-7	TRBJ2-1	.